Below, one T cell receptor (beta chain) is given with its context. Some clones are missing from TCRdb's copy, which holds only in-frame ones; the method was immunoSEQ multiplex PCR. Here the sample spans approximately 34,000 clones, around 90% being singletons. The source of the sample is a study of T cell changes during pregnancy in multiple sclerosis. The material was CD4+ T cells from peripheral blood mononuclear cells, obtained after pregnancy. The origin of this receptor is a female donor with multiple sclerosis, enrolled in a pregnancy study.

The DNA for the CDR3 is TGTGCCAGCAGTGAAGAGCACAGAAGTTCGGTCGAGCAGTACTTC. Translating it yields CASSEEHRSSVEQYF. The chain recombines TRBV25-1 with TRBJ2-7; D gene ambiguous. The germline gives CDR1 MGHDK, CDR2 SYGVNS. The CDR3 is made up of 15 amino acids. Trimming pared 2 bases from V and 6 bases from J, leaving 17 bases between.